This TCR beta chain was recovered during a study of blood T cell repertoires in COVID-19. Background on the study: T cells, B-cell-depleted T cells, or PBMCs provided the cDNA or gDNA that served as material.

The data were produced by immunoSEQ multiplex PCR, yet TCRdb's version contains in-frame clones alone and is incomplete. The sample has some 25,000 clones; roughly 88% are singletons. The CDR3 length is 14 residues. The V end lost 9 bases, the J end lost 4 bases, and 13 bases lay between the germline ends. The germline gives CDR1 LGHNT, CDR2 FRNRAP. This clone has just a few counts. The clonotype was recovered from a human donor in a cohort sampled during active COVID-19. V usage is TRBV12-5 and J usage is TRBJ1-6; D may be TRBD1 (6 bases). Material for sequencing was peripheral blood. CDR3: CASRDTRYNSPLHF. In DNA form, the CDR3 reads TGTGCTAGCAGGGACACCCGATATAATTCACCCCTCCACTTT.